The following is a T cell receptor (beta chain) sequence with its context. Its cognate antigen has yet to be identified. Nothing much larger sits one base from this clone, and base qualities are not available. TCRbeta CDR3 regions were amplified from genomic DNA by means of the immunoSEQ Assay, a bias-controlled multiplex PCR. As for the authors' bioinformatics: The number of nucleated cells in each sample was estimated from the amplification of reference gene primers within the assay. To quantify the absolute abundance of each unique TCRbeta CDR3 rearrangement, sequence reads were collapsed and filtered. For each sample, productive Simpson clonality was calculated as the square root of Simpson's diversity index across productive rearrangements. Here the immuneACCESS table is served through TCRdb, limited to in-frame sequences with V and J called. Missing clones are a known gap in these copies; in checked studies unresolved V genes cover under half, and the rest lacks a known reason. V, J and clone size are those of that table, while D and trimming were read from the DNA. In all, the sample holds roughly 350,000 clones, and roughly 85% of those were seen once. Approximately 3.6% of the sample rests with the top ten.

Whole blood was collected in K2EDTA tubes by collaborating institutions according to the institutions' own protocols. For TCRbeta analysis, collaborators shipped samples as frozen whole blood, isolated PBMCs, or DNA extracted from either of those sample types. From the cysteine through the phenylalanine, the CDR3 covers 17 amino acids. The only DNA kept is the CDR3, 51 bases in frame from the first base. Trimming costs V 6 bases and J 0 bases, and their ends lie 21 bases apart. In the germline V gene, CDR1 corresponds to SGDLS and CDR2 to YYNGEE. This specimen comes from a study of blood T cell repertoires in COVID-19 (dated by TCRdb to 2020 to 2022). Broadly, across the study: Samples from collaborators originated in the United States, Italy and Spain and spanned both the acute and convalescent phases of COVID-19. Where HLA class I and class II types were available, the types were taken from metadata supplied by the sample provider, not from assay-based typing. The sample metadata nearly always contained a de-identified subject ID, COVID-19 status, age in years and sex. The material from the prospective study consisted of cDNA or gDNA derived from T cells, B-cell-depleted T cells, or PBMCs. The repertoires were released in a freely available public database intended as a resource for research on the immune response to SARS-CoV-2. Samples came from the ongoing ImmuneRACE study (first 160 participants) plus 1,254 subjects from 6 global collaborators. Subjects who had been exposed to COVID-19, were actively infected with it, or had recovered from it provided the deeply sampled blood TCRbeta repertoires that made up the dataset. Study-level results and caveats: The amount of clinical and demographic metadata varied by source and participant and was provided uncurated.

The chain couples TRBV9 to TRBJ1-1; a tentative D call is TRBD1 (5 bases match). The clonotype was recovered from a woman between 18 and 29 years old with acute or convalescent COVID-19. The sample taken for sequencing was peripheral blood. This receptor has the CDR3 CASTPDGRVLLNTEAFF. The DNA reads TGTGCCAGCACCCCCGACGGCAGGGTACTGTTGAACACTGAAGCTTTCTTT.